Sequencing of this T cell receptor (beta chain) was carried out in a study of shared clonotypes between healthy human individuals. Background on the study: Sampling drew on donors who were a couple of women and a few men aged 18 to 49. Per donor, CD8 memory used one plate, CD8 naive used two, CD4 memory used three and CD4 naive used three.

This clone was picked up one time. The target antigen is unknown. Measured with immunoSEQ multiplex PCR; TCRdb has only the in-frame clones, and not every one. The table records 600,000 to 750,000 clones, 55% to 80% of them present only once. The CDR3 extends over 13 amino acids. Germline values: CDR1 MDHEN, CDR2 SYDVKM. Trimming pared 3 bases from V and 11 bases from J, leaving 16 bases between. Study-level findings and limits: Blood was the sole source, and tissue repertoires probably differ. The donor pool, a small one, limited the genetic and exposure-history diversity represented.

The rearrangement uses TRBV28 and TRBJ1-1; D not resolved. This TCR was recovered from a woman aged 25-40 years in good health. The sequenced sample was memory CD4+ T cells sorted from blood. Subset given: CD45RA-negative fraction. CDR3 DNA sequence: TGTGCCAGCAGTTTGAAAATAGGGTCGGGGGCTTTCTTT. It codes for CASSLKIGSGAFF. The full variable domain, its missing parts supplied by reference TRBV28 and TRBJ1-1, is DVKVTQSSRYLVKRTGEKVFLECVQDMDHENMFWYRQDPGLGLRLIYFSYDVKMKEKGDIPEGYSVSREKKERFSLILESASTNQTSMYLCASSLKIGSGAFFGQGTRLTVV.